The T cell receptor (beta chain) under discussion was sequenced for a study of T-cell reconstitution after alpha-beta-depleted transplantation in children (dated by TCRdb to 2016 to 2018). Broadly, across the study: Using TCR repertoire profiling, the study followed T-cell immune reconstitution in a quantitative way in children after TCRalphabeta/CD19-depleted allogeneic hematopoietic cell transplantation. Overall results and qualifications from the work: Apparently early alphabetaT-cell count recovery about two months after transplant reportedly relied on only several hundred rapidly expanded clones derived from non-depleted graft cells. The frequencies of hyperexpanded clones fell over the following months, and after one year, T-cell counts and TCRbeta diversity were mostly attributed to newly produced T cells. In some patients, high TCRbeta diversity at day 60 was attributed to recipient T cells and intrathymic progenitors that had survived conditioning.

In the paper's terms, the treatment or condition label means: allogeneic hematopoietic cell transplantation with graft depleted of TCRalphabeta T cells and CD19 B cells. The transplant recipients were children given TCRalphabeta/CD19-depleted allogeneic hematopoietic cell grafts. Receptors were amplified or captured by PCR. Sequencing took place on an Illumina HiSeq 2500. To normalize quantification of the TCRbeta repertoire, the TCR libraries were built with molecular barcoding that relied on unique molecular identifiers. Using fastp trimming at Q25 and MiXCR clonotype assembly, TCRdb reanalyzed the public sequencing data and kept in-frame beta chains. Each CDR3 protein appears once, grouped with its most common genes and DNA. This sample holds under 450,000 distinct CDR3 sequences; roughly 15% were observed only once. Around 28% of the sample is in the top ten clones. The table lists this clonotype with many counts. Its specific antigen is unknown. No clone much larger than this one lies a single base away; base qualities are absent.

Trimming accounts for 0 bases at V and 7 bases at J, while the number of junction bases matched to no gene is 2. CDR1 is given as SGHRS and CDR2 as YFSETQ, both from the germline V gene. Spanning cysteine to phenylalanine, the CDR3 consists of 14 amino acids. The sequence is cut down to CDR3 DNA, 42 bases in frame from base 1. The sample was PBMCs, mostly from graft donor cells, taken 360 days after TCRalphabeta/CD19-depleted stem cell transplant. The source is a boy less than two years old who had a stem cell transplant for Wiskott-Aldrich syndrome, so the T cells may come from the graft donor. The chain uses TRBV5-1 and TRBJ2-1, and 9 junctional nucleotides match TRBD2. The CDR3 region: CASSLGLAVNEQFF. DNA sequence: TGCGCCAGCAGCTTGGGACTAGCGGTAAATGAGCAGTTCTTC.